This TCR beta chain derives from a study of preoperative IRX-2 immunotherapy in early breast cancer. Some clones are missing from TCRdb's copy, which holds only in-frame ones; the method was immunoSEQ multiplex PCR. The repertoire holds roughly 62,000 clones, with 94% as singletons. The treatment was: preoperative locoregional IRX-2 cytokine immunotherapy. Preoperative locoregional IRX-2 cytokine immunotherapy was tested in the phase Ib source study. CDR3 length: 14 residues. Trimming removed 5 bases at V and 11 bases at J, with 19 bases between. Germline lookup yields CDR1 SGHTA and CDR2 FQGNSA. The sequence came from a human donor with breast cancer. This chain connects TRBV7-2 to TRBJ2-4; no definite D call. Sample acquisition took place from a patient treated with IRX-2 immunotherapy. The CDR3 here is CASSQRPQYSLQYF. DNA for the CDR3: TGTGCCAGCAGCCAGCGCCCCCAGTACAGTCTTCAGTACTTC.